Included here is one T cell receptor (beta chain) sequence, with context. What it binds is not known. This specimen belongs to a study of T cell responses to AZD1222 COVID-19 vaccine. Whole-study findings and limits: Reportedly, nearly half of unique spike TCRs recognized epitopes outside B.1.351/B.1.1.7 mutations. Spike-specific TCR breadth and depth both grew after two AZD1222 doses.

The CDR3 loop spans 11 amino acids. V shed 2 bases and J shed 7 bases, with 5 bases lying between them. The germline CDR1 and CDR2 sequences are LNHDA and SQIVND (reference sequence). Here immunoSEQ multiplex PCR was the method, and the copy in TCRdb shows in-frame clones only, minus some. The table lists 80,000 or so clones, around 90% of them singletons, with about 5% in the top ten. The clonotype was recovered from an adult in good health. Sequencing used peripheral blood, obtained on day 0 of MenACWY control vaccination. The chain is built from TRBV19 and TRBJ2-5, with a weak D call TRBD1 (5 bases). CDR3 DNA sequence: TGTGCCAGTAGTATAAGGGGGACCCAGTACTTC. Encoded protein: CASSIRGTQYF. Looking up the rest from reference TRBV19 and TRBJ2-5 gives the full variable domain: DGGITQSPKYLFRKEGQNVTLSCEQNLNHDAMYWYRQDPGQGLRLIYYSQIVNDFQKGDIAEGYSVSREKKESFPLTVTSAQKNPTAFYLCASSIRGTQYFGPGTRLLVL.